This T cell receptor (beta chain) appears in the sequencing data of a study of cytomegalovirus exposure and HLA in healthy donors. Whole-study findings and limits: Many donors shared some public TCRs, even though most TCR sequences were rare.

Trimming removed 2 bases from V and 5 bases from J; junction bases left unmatched: 3. Germline CDR1 SGHRS, CDR2 YFSETQ. This CDR3 contains 13 residues. This clone has more than one count but fewer than ten. Its antigen is undetermined. The PCR had 60 Vbeta and 13 Jbeta primers. The assay was immunoSEQ multiplex PCR, and TCRdb's table has in-frame clones only and misses some. The data show a few hundred thousand clones, 60% to 80% seen once. The chain joins TRBV5-1 to TRBJ2-7; 8 bases fit TRBD1. The TCR was taken from a woman in her twenties or thirties in good health and CMV-seronegative. The sample consisted of PBMCs. The DNA of the CDR3 is TGCGCCAGCAGCTTACGGACAGGGCACGAGCAGTACTTC. This sequence encodes CASSLRTGHEQYF.